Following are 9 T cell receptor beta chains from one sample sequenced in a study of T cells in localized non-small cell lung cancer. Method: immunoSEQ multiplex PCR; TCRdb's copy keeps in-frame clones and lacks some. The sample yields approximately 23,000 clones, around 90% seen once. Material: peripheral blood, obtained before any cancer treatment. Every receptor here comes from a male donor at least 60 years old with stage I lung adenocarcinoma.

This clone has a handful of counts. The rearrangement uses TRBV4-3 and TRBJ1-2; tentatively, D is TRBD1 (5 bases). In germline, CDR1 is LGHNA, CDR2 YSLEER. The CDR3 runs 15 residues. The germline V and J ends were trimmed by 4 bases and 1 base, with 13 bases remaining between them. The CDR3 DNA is TGCGCCAGCAGCCCAGGGACTCTTAGTAACTATGGCTACACCTTC. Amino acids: CASSPGTLSNYGYTF.

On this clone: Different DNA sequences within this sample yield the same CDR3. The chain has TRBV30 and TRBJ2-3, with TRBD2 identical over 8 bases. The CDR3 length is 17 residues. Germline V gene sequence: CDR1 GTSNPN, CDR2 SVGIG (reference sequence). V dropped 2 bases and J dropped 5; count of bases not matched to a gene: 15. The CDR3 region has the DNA TGTGCCTGGAGTCTTCCGGGACTAGTACCAGGGAAAGATACGCAGTATTTT. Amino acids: CAWSLPGLVPGKDTQYF.

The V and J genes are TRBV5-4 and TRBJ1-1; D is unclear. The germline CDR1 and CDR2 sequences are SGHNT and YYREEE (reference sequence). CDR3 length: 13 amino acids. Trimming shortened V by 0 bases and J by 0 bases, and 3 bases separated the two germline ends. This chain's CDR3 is CASSLGVNTEAFF. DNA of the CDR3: TGTGCCAGCAGCTTGGGGGTGAACACTGAAGCTTTCTTT. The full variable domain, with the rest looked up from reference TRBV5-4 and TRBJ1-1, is ETGVTQSPTHLIKTRGQQVTLRCSSQSGHNTVSWYQQALGQGPQFIFQYYREEENGRGNFPPRFSGLQFPNYSSELNVNALELDDSALYLCASSLGVNTEAFFGQGTRLTVV.

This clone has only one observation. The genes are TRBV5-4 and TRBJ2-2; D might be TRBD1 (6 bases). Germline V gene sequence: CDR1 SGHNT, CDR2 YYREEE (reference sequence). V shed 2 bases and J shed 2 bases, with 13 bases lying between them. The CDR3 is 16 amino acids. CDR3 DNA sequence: TGTGCCAGCAGCTTTCGCGGACAGCCTAACACCGGGGAGCTGTTTTTT. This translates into CASSFRGQPNTGELFF.

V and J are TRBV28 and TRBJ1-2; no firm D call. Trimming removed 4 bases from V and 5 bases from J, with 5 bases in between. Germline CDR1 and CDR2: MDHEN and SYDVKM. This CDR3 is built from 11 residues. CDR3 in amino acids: CASSSGYGYTF. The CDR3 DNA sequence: TGTGCCAGCAGTTCAGGTTATGGCTACACCTTC.

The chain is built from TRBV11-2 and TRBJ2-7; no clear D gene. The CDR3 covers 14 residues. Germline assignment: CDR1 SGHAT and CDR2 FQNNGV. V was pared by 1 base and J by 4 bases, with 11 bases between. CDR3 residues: CASSLAGKAYEQYF. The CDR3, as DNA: TGTGCCAGCAGCTTAGCGGGTAAGGCTTACGAGCAGTACTTC.

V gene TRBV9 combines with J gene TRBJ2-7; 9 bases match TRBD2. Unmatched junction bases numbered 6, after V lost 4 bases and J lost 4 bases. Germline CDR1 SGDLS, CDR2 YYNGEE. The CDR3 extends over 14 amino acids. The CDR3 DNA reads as TGTGCCAGCAGCCCTCCGGGACTAGCATACGAGCAGTACTTC. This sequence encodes CASSPPGLAYEQYF.

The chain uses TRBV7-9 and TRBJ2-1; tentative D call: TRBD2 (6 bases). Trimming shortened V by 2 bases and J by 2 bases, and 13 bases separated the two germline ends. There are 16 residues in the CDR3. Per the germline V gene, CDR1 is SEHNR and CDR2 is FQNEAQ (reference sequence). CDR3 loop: CASSLTTSGPYNEQFF. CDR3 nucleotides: TGTGCCAGCAGCTTAACTACGAGCGGGCCCTACAATGAGCAGTTCTTC. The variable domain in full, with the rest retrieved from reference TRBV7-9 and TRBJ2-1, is DTGVSQNPRHKITKRGQNVTFRCDPISEHNRLYWYRQTLGQGPEFLTYFQNEAQLEKSRLLSDRFSAERPKGSFSTLEIQRTEQGDSAMYLCASSLTTSGPYNEQFFGPGTRLTVL.

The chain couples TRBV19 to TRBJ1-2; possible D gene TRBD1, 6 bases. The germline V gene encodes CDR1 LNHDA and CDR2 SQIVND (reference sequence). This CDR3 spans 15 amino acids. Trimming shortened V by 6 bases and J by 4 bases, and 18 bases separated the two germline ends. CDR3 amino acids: CASRWGADRPYGYTF. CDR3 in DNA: TGTGCCAGTAGGTGGGGAGCAGACAGGCCCTATGGCTACACCTTC.